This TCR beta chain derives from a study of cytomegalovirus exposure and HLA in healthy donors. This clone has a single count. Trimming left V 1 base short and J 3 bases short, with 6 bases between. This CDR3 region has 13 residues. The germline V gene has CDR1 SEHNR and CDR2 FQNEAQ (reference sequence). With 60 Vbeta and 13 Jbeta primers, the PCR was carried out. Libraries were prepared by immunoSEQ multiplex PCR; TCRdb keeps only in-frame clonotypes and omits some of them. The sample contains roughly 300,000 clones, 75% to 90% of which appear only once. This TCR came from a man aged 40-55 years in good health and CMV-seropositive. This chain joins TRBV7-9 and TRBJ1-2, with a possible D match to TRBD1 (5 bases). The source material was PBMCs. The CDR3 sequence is CASSLVGDYGYTF. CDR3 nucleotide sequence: TGTGCCAGCAGCTTAGTAGGGGACTATGGCTACACCTTC. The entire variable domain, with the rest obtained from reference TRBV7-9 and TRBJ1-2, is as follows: DTGVSQNPRHKITKRGQNVTFRCDPISEHNRLYWYRQTLGQGPEFLTYFQNEAQLEKSRLLSDRFSAERPKGSFSTLEIQRTEQGDSAMYLCASSLVGDYGYTFGSGTRLTVV.